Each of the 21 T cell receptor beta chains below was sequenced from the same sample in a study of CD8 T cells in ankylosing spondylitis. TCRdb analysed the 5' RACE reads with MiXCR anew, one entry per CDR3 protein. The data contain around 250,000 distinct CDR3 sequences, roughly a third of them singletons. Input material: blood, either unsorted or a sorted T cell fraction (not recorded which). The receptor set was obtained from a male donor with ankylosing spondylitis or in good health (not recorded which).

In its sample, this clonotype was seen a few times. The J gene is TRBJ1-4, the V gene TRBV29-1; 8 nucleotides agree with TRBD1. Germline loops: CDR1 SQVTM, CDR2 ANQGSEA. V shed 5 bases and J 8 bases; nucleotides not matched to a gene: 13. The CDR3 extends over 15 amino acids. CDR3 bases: TGCAGCGTTACACAGAGGTCAGGGGGCAGCGAAAAACTGTTTTTT. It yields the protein CSVTQRSGGSEKLFF.

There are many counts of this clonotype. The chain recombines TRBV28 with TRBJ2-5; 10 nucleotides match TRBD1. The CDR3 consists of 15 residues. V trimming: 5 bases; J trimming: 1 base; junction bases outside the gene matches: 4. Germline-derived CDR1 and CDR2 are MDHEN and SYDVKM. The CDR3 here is CASSTRTGGQETQYF. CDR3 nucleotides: TGTGCCAGCAGTACCCGGACAGGGGGCCAAGAGACCCAGTACTTC.

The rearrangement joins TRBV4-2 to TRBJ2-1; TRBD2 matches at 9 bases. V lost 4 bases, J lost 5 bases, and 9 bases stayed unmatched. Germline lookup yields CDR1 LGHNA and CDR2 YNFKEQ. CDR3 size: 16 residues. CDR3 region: CASSPAAGGKNNEQFF. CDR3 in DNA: TGTGCCAGCAGCCCGGCCGCGGGGGGGAAGAACAATGAGCAGTTCTTC.

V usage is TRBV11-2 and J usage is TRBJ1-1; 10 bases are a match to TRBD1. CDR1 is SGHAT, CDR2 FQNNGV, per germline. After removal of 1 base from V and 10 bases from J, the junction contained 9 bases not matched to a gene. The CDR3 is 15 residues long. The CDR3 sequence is CASSLVGGQGIGAFF. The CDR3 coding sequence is TGTGCCAGCAGCTTAGTAGGGGGACAGGGGATCGGAGCTTTCTTT.

The CDR3: CSARDEGFLPYEQYF. The CDR3 region has the DNA TGCAGTGCTAGAGATGAAGGGTTCCTTCCCTACGAGCAGTACTTC. The chain carries TRBV20-1 and TRBJ2-7; D unresolved. The germline CDR1 and CDR2 sequences are DFQATT and SNEGSKA (reference sequence). The CDR3 has 15 residues. V lost 0 bases and J 2 bases, leaving 14 bases between the germline ends.

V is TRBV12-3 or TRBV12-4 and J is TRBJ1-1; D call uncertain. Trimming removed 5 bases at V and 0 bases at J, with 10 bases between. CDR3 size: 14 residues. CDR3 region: CASSPTELNTEAFF. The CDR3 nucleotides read TGTGCCAGCAGTCCCACAGAGTTGAACACTGAAGCTTTCTTT.

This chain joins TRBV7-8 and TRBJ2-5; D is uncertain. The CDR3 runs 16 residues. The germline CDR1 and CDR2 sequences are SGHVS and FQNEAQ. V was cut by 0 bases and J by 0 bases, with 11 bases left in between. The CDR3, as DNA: TGTGCCAGCAGCTTAGCTGCCGGGCAGGACCAAGAGACCCAGTACTTC. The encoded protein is CASSLAAGQDQETQYF.

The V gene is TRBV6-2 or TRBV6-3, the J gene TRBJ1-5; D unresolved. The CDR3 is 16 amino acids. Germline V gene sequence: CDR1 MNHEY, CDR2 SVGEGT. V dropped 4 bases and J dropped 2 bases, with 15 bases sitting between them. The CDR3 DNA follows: TGTGCCAGCAGTTCCCCGGGTCGTGGGGGCAATCAGCCCCAGCATTTT. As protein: CASSSPGRGGNQPQHF.

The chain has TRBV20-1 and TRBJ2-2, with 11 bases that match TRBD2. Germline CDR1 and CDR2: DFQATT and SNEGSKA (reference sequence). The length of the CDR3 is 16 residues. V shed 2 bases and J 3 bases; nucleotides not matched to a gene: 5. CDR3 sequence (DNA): TGCAGTGCTAGATCCGGGACTAGCGGCCACACCGGGGAGCTGTTTTTT. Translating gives CSARSGTSGHTGELFF.

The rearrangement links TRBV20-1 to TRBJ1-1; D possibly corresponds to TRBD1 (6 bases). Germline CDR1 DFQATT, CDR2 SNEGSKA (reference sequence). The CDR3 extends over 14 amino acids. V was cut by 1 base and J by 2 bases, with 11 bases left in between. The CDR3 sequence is CSARVGGANTEAFF. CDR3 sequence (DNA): TGCAGTGCTAGAGTGGGGGGCGCAAACACTGAAGCTTTCTTT.

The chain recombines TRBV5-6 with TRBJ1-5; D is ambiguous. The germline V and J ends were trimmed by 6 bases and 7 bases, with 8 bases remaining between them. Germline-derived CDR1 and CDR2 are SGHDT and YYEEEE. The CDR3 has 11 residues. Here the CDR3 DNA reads TGTGCCAGCACCTTCGGACAGCCCCAGCATTTT. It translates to CASTFGQPQHF.

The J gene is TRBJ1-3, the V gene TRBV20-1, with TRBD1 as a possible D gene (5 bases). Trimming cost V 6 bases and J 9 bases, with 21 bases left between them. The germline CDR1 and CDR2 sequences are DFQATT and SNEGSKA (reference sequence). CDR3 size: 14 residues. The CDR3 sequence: CSARPFGATGTIYF. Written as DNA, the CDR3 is TGCAGTGCACGCCCCTTCGGGGCCACGGGCACCATATATTTT.

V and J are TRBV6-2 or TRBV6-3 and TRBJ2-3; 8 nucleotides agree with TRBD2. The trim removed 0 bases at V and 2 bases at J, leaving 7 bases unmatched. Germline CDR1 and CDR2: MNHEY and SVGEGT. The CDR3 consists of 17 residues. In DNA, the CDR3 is TGTGCCAGCAGTTACTCAGGGGGAGCGGGGGCCACAGATACGCAGTATTTT. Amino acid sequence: CASSYSGGAGATDTQYF.

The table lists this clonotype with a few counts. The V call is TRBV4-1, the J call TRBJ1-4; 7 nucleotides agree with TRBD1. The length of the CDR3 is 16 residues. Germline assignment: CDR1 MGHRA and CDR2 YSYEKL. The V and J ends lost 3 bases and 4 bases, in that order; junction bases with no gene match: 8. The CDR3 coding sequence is TGCGCCAGCAGCCATGTACGGAGGGGGCGTAATGAAAAACTGTTTTTT. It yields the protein CASSHVRRGRNEKLFF.

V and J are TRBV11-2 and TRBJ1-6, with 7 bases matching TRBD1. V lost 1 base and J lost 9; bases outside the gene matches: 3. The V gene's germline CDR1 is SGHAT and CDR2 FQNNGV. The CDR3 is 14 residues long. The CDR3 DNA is TGTGCCAGCAGCTTAGCTCAGGGGGTTTCACCCCTCCACTTT. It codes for CASSLAQGVSPLHF.

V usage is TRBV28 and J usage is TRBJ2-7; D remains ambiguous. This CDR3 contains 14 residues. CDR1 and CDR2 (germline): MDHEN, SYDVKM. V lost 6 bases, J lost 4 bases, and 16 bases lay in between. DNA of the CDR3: TGTGCCAGCAGGGCCAGCCTGTGGGGTTACGAGCAGTACTTC. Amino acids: CASRASLWGYEQYF. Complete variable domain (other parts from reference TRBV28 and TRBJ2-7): DVKVTQSSRYLVKRTGEKVFLECVQDMDHENMFWYRQDPGLGLRLIYFSYDVKMKEKGDIPEGYSVSREKKERFSLILESASTNQTSMYLCASRASLWGYEQYFGPGTRLTVT.

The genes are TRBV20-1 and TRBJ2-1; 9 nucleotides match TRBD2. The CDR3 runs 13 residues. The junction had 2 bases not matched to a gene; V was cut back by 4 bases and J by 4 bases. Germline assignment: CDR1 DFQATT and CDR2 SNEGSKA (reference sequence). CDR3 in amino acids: CSATTSGYNEQFF. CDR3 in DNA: TGCAGTGCTACGACTAGCGGATACAATGAGCAGTTCTTC.

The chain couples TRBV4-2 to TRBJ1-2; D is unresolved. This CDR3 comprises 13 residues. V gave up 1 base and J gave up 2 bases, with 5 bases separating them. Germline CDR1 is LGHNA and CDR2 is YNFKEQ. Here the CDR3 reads CASSQGTNYGYTF. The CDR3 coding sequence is TGTGCCAGCAGCCAAGGGACCAACTATGGCTACACCTTC.

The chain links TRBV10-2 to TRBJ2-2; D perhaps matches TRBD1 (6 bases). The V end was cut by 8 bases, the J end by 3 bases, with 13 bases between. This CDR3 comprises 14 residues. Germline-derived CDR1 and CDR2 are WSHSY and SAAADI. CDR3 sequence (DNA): TGCGCCAGCTCCGGGACAACTTACACCGGGGAGCTGTTTTTT. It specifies CASSGTTYTGELFF.

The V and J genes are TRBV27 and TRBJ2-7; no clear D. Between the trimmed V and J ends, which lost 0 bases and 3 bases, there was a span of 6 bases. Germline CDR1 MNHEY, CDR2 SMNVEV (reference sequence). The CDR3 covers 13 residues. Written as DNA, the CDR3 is TGTGCCAGCAGTTTATCGCACAGCTACGAGCAGTACTTC. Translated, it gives CASSLSHSYEQYF.

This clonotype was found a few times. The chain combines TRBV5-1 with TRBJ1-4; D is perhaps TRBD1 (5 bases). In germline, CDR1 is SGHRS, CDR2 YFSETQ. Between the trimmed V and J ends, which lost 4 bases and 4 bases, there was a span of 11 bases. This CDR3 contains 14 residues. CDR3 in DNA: TGCGCCAGCAGCCATGGGACGGGTAATGAAAAACTGTTTTTT. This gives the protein CASSHGTGNEKLFF. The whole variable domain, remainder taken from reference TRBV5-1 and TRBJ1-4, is KAGVTQTPRYLIKTRGQQVTLSCSPISGHRSVSWYQQTPGQGLQFLFEYFSETQRNKGNFPGRFSGRQFSNSRSEMNVSTLELGDSALYLCASSHGTGNEKLFFGSGTQLSVL.